Listed here is a single T cell receptor beta chain. Its antigen is not known. The entry originates in a study of regulatory dendritic cells for organ transplantation. This CDR3 contains 15 residues. V was shortened by 3 bases and J by 3 bases, with 11 bases between the two germline ends. Looked up from germline, CDR1 is SGHTA and CDR2 is FQGNSA. FACS sorted CD4+ or CD8+ T cells into CD45RA+ naive and CD45RO+ memory. Study-level results: Memory CD8+ T cells were the most oligoclonal; naive cells were highly diverse.

Generated by immunoSEQ multiplex PCR, the TCRdb table keeps only in-frame clones and is missing some. The sample lists about 38,000 clones; around 90% were seen once. The specimen was naive CD8+ T cells from blood. Subset given: CD45RA+ naive T cells. This chain links TRBV7-2 with TRBJ2-2, with D possibly TRBD2 on 7 matching bases. The clonotype was recovered from a human donor in good health. For the CDR3, the DNA is TGTGCCAGCAGCTTGGGGGGGCGATACACCGGGGAGCTGTTTTTT. Encoded protein: CASSLGGRYTGELFF.